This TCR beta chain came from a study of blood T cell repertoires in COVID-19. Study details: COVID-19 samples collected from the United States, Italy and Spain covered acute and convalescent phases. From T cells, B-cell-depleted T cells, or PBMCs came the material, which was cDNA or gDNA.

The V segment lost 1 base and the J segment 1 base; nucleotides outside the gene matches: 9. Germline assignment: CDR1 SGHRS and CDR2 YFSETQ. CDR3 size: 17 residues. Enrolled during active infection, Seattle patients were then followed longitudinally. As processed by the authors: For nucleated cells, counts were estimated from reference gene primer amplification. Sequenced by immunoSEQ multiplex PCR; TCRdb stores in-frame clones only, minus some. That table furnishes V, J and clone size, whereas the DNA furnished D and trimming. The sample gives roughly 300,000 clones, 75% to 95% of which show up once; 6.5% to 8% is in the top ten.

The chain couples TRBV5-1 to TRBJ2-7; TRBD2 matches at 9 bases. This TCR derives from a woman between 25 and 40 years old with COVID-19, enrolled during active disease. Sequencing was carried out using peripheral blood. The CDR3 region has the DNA TGCGCCAGCAGCTTGAGGGGCGGGAGGGCCGCGTCCTACGAGCAGTACTTC. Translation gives CASSLRGGRAASYEQYF.